A single sample is the source of the 31 T cell receptor beta chains below, sequenced in a study of blood T cell repertoires in COVID-19. Sequencing was performed with immunoSEQ multiplex PCR; in TCRdb, only in-frame clones are kept and a portion is missing. Found here are tens of thousands of clones, approximately 78% of them singletons; the top ten hold roughly a quarter. Sequenced: peripheral blood. The receptors derive from a human donor in a cohort sampled during active COVID-19.

The V call is TRBV7-9, the J call TRBJ1-1, with 10 bases fitting TRBD1. Per the germline V gene, CDR1 is SEHNR and CDR2 is FQNEAQ (reference sequence). The CDR3 covers 16 residues. With V trimmed by 3 bases and J by 10 bases, 14 bases remained unmatched. The CDR3 coding sequence is TGTGCCAGCAGCTTTTGGGACAGGGGAAGGGAGGCGGTAGCTTTCTTT. Its protein is CASSFWDRGREAVAFF.

In its sample, this clone was seen once. V gene TRBV18 combines with J gene TRBJ2-7; 9 bases are shared with TRBD1. Trimming removed 3 bases from V and 2 bases from J; junction bases left unmatched: 5. This CDR3 is built from 15 residues. Germline CDR1 is KGHSH and CDR2 is LQKENI. The CDR3 here is CASSPGTGKPYEQYF. The CDR3 DNA is TGTGCCAGCTCACCCGGGACAGGGAAACCCTACGAGCAGTACTTC. The variable domain in full, completed from reference TRBV18 and TRBJ2-7, reads NAGVMQNPRHLVRRRGQEARLRCSPMKGHSHVYWYRQLPEEGLKFMVYLQKENIIDESGMPKERFSAEFPKEGPSILRIQQVVRGDSAAYFCASSPGTGKPYEQYFGPGTRLTVT.

V usage is TRBV10-1 and J usage is TRBJ1-6; D may be TRBD1 (5 bases). V gave up 5 bases and J gave up 8 bases, with 10 bases separating them. The CDR3 has 13 residues. Germline assignment: CDR1 WNHNN and CDR2 SYGVQD (reference sequence). CDR3 sequence: CASSPGLDSPLHF. Written as DNA, the CDR3 is TGCGCCAGCAGTCCAGGGTTGGATTCACCCCTCCACTTT.

This rearrangement joins TRBV15 to TRBJ2-3, with TRBD1 identical over 7 bases. CDR3 length: 14 residues. V lost 2 bases to trimming and J lost 1 base; unmatched junction nucleotides: 0. Germline V gives CDR1 LNHNV, CDR2 YYDKDF (reference sequence). The CDR3, as DNA: TGTGCCACCAGCAGACAGGGGGGCACAGATACGCAGTATTTT. Amino acid sequence: CATSRQGGTDTQYF.

This clone was counted many times. The gene calls are TRBV6-6 and TRBJ1-2; D is possibly TRBD1 (5 bases). The ends were cut back, 8 bases at V and 3 bases at J, with 10 bases in the middle. Germline CDR1 reads MNHNY; CDR2 reads SVGAGI (reference sequence). The CDR3 runs 12 residues. In DNA, the CDR3 is TGTGCCAGCGGGGCCGAGGACTATGGCTACACCTTC. It translates to CASGAEDYGYTF.

The rearrangement uses TRBV24-1 and TRBJ1-5, with 7 bases matching TRBD1. Per the germline V gene, CDR1 is KGHDR and CDR2 is SFDVKD. V was clipped by 2 bases and J by 4 bases; unmatched bases: 7. This CDR3 contains 16 residues. This CDR3 reads CATSDSLGTANQPQHF. The DNA of the CDR3 is TGTGCCACCAGTGATTCGCTCGGGACAGCAAATCAGCCCCAGCATTTT.

The chain couples TRBV5-6 to TRBJ2-1, with D possibly being TRBD1 (5 bases). Per the germline V gene, CDR1 is SGHDT and CDR2 is YYEEEE. V was cut by 2 bases and J by 1 base, with 7 bases left in between. CDR3 length: 14 amino acids. In DNA form, the CDR3 reads TGTGCCAGCAGCTTCCAGGGATCCTACAATGAGCAGTTCTTC. This sequence encodes CASSFQGSYNEQFF.

This chain connects TRBV10-3 to TRBJ2-5; 7 bases line up with TRBD2. With 8 bases clipped from V and 5 bases from J, the junction kept 8 bases outside the gene matches. The CDR3 loop spans 13 amino acids. The germline gives CDR1 ENHRY, CDR2 SYGVKD. The CDR3 region is CAISSGERETQYF. As DNA, the CDR3 is TGTGCCATCTCCAGCGGGGAGAGGGAGACCCAGTACTTC.

In DNA, the CDR3 is TGTGCCAGCAGCCACCTTAGCGGGGGGTGGTCCAAAAACATTCAGTACTTC. This sequence encodes CASSHLSGGWSKNIQYF. The chain couples TRBV3-1 (or the pseudogene TRBV3-2) to TRBJ2-4; TRBD2 matches 10 bases. The CDR3 spans 17 residues. The junction had 7 bases not matched to a gene; V was cut back by 3 bases and J by 2 bases. Germline assignment: CDR1 LGHDT and CDR2 YNNKEL (reference sequence).

V is TRBV7-9 and J is TRBJ1-1, with a possible D match to TRBD1 (5 bases). The CDR3 loop spans 12 amino acids. Germline V gene sequence: CDR1 SEHNR, CDR2 FQNEAQ (reference sequence). V shed 1 base and J shed 10 bases, with 10 bases lying between them. The chain's CDR3 is CASSLEGSGAFF. CDR3 nucleotides: TGTGCCAGCAGCTTAGAGGGGTCGGGAGCTTTCTTT.

A few counts support this clone. The chain links TRBV2 to TRBJ2-7; TRBD2 might be the D (5 bases). The CDR3 sequence is 13 residues long. V was cut by 7 bases and J by 7 bases, with 17 bases left in between. Germline lookup yields CDR1 SNHLY and CDR2 FYNNEI. The CDR3 DNA follows: TGTGCCAGCACCGTTGGGCGGGTCGGTGAGCAGTACTTC. Protein product: CASTVGRVGEQYF.

The chain has TRBV5-6 and TRBJ2-2; D ambiguous. V was clipped by 2 bases and J by 7 bases, with 9 bases between them. This CDR3 contains 13 residues. The germline V gene has CDR1 SGHDT and CDR2 YYEEEE. The DNA for the CDR3 is TGTGCCAGCAGCTTCGCAGCGATCGGGGAGCTGTTTTTT. Protein product: CASSFAAIGELFF.

The chain has TRBV19 and TRBJ2-1; no definite D call. CDR3 length: 12 amino acids. Trimming stripped 1 base from V and 7 bases from J, with 5 bases between. Looked up from germline, CDR1 is LNHDA and CDR2 is SQIVND (reference sequence). The CDR3 protein is CASSIVENEQFF. CDR3 DNA sequence: TGTGCCAGTAGTATAGTTGAGAATGAGCAGTTCTTC.

The chain joins TRBV5-1 to TRBJ1-1; TRBD1 might be the D (5 bases). Trimming pared 1 base from V and 1 base from J, leaving 8 bases between. CDR3 length equals 14 residues. Germline V gene sequence: CDR1 SGHRS, CDR2 YFSETQ. CDR3 region: CASSLWQGNTEAFF. The DNA for the CDR3 is TGCGCCAGCAGCTTGTGGCAGGGGAACACTGAAGCTTTCTTT.

The chain couples TRBV30 to TRBJ1-1; D may be TRBD1 (6 bases). The CDR3 loop spans 16 amino acids. Trimming removed 3 bases from V and 4 bases from J, with 21 bases in between. CDR1 is GTSNPN, CDR2 SVGIG, per germline (reference sequence). The DNA of the CDR3 is TGTGCCTGGAGATCACGCCTCACAGGGTCGAGCACTGAAGCTTTCTTT. This translates into CAWRSRLTGSSTEAFF.

This chain's CDR3 is CSVEAGGSMTEAFF. In DNA, the CDR3 is TGCAGCGTTGAGGCAGGGGGTAGTATGACTGAAGCTTTCTTT. This chain uses TRBV29-1 with TRBJ1-1; 7 nucleotides match TRBD1. CDR1 and CDR2 (germline): SQVTM, ANQGSEA. V dropped 3 bases and J dropped 5; count of bases not matched to a gene: 9. This CDR3 is 14 amino acids long. The variable domain in full, with the rest retrieved from reference TRBV29-1 and TRBJ1-1, is SAVISQKPSRDICQRGTSLTIQCQVDSQVTMMFWYRQQPGQSLTLIATANQGSEATYESGFVIDKFPISRPNLTFSTLTVSNMSPEDSSIYLCSVEAGGSMTEAFFGQGTRLTVV.

In its sample, this clone was seen a few times. In the same sample, other DNA sequences code for this CDR3. This chain links TRBV18 with TRBJ1-5; D unresolved. Per the germline V gene, CDR1 is KGHSH and CDR2 is LQKENI. V shed 6 bases and J shed 2 bases, with 8 bases lying between them. This CDR3 region has 13 residues. The CDR3, as DNA: TGTGCCAGCTCGCCTCGGGGCAATCAGCCCCAGCATTTT. This gives the protein CASSPRGNQPQHF.

The chain links TRBV5-1 to TRBJ1-5; TRBD1 matches 7 bases. CDR3 length: 16 residues. V was pared by 2 bases and J by 1 base, with 6 bases of the junction left unmatched. Germline assignment: CDR1 SGHRS and CDR2 YFSETQ. The CDR3 DNA reads TGCGCCAGCAGCTTATTCGCAGGGGGGAGCAATCAGCCCCAGCATTTT. The encoded protein is CASSLFAGGSNQPQHF.

The chain carries TRBV7-3 and TRBJ2-1; a possible D gene is TRBD1 (6 bases). Between the trimmed V and J ends, which lost 0 bases and 9 bases, there was a span of 21 bases. The length of the CDR3 is 17 residues. Germline V lookup: CDR1 SGHTA, CDR2 FQGTGA. The CDR3: CASSLTVGGVGTSEQFF. Here the CDR3 DNA reads TGTGCCAGCAGCTTAACAGTAGGGGGAGTCGGGACAAGTGAGCAGTTCTTC. Full variable domain (missing parts from reference TRBV7-3 and TRBJ2-1): GAGVSQTPSNKVTEKGKYVELRCDPISGHTALYWYRQSLGQGPEFLIYFQGTGAADDSGLPNDRFFAVRPEGSVSTLKIQRTERGDSAVYLCASSLTVGGVGTSEQFFGPGTRLTVL.

The chain links TRBV10-1 to TRBJ2-5, with 11 bases lining up with TRBD1. The germline CDR1 and CDR2 sequences are WNHNN and SYGVQD (reference sequence). After removal of 0 bases from V and 2 bases from J, the junction contained 5 bases not matched to a gene. The length of the CDR3 is 17 residues. CDR3 sequence (DNA): TGCGCCAGCAGTGAGTCGGACAGGGGGCTGGGGCAAGAGACCCAGTACTTC. Its protein is CASSESDRGLGQETQYF.

The V and J genes are TRBV28 and TRBJ1-3, with a weak D call TRBD1 (6 bases). The V and J ends lost 4 bases and 2 bases respectively, with 12 bases between them. Germline V gives CDR1 MDHEN, CDR2 SYDVKM. The CDR3 consists of 15 residues. CDR3 sequence: CASSSGQSTGNTIYF. CDR3 in DNA: TGTGCCAGCAGTTCTGGACAGTCAACTGGAAACACCATATATTTT.

This clone was seen a single time. The chain uses TRBV24-1 and TRBJ2-3; 13 bases fit TRBD2. The CDR3 length is 18 residues. The V gene end was trimmed by 2 bases and the J gene end by 5 bases; junction bases not matched to a gene: 9. Germline values: CDR1 KGHDR, CDR2 SFDVKD. The CDR3 bases are TGTGCCACCAGTGATTCCTCCACTAGCGGGGGGGCTCGAGATACGCAGTATTTT. As protein: CATSDSSTSGGARDTQYF.

The V and J genes are TRBV7-3 and TRBJ1-2; 7 bases match TRBD1. The junction had 8 bases not matched to a gene; V was cut back by 3 bases and J by 4 bases. CDR1 SGHTA and CDR2 FQGTGA come from the germline V gene. The CDR3 is 15 residues long. The CDR3 protein is CASSFGGQSRYGYTF. The CDR3 DNA is TGTGCCAGCAGCTTCGGGGGACAGAGTCGCTATGGCTACACCTTC.

V gene TRBV7-9 combines with J gene TRBJ1-1; D is unclear. V lost 2 bases to trimming and J lost 1 base, with 11 bases between them. Germline loops: CDR1 SEHNR, CDR2 FQNEAQ (reference sequence). The CDR3 has 15 amino acids. The CDR3 DNA follows: TGTGCCAGCAGCTTATTTCCGTCTCCGAACACTGAAGCTTTCTTT. It codes for CASSLFPSPNTEAFF.

The rearrangement joins TRBV30 to TRBJ2-3; D is unresolved. There are 13 residues in the CDR3. Germline V gives CDR1 GTSNPN, CDR2 SVGIG (reference sequence). V lost 3 bases, J lost 6 bases, and 13 bases lay in between. The CDR3 bases are TGTGCCTGGAGAGGTCCCGGCAGGGATACGCAGTATTTT. Its protein product is CAWRGPGRDTQYF.

This rearrangement joins TRBV23-1 to TRBJ2-7; D possibly corresponds to TRBD2 (6 bases). TRBV23-1 is an open reading frame whose function is uncertain. Trimming removed 5 bases from V and 6 bases from J, with 20 bases in between. The CDR3 spans 15 residues. CDR3 loop: CASSTRPGRAGEQYF. The CDR3 DNA reads as TGCGCCAGCAGTACCCGTCCCGGGAGAGCTGGCGAGCAGTACTTC.

The chain uses TRBV7-9 and TRBJ1-1, with D unclear. There are 13 residues in the CDR3. Germline lookup yields CDR1 SEHNR and CDR2 FQNEAQ (reference sequence). V gave up 3 bases and J gave up 10 bases, with 15 bases separating them. CDR3 DNA sequence: TGTGCCAGCAGCTTTGGGCACTTTGGTGGAGCTTTCTTT. It codes for CASSFGHFGGAFF.

The chain combines TRBV5-1 with TRBJ2-1, with a possible D match to TRBD1 (6 bases). The CDR3 sequence is 14 residues long. The germline gives CDR1 SGHRS, CDR2 YFSETQ. With 5 bases removed from V and 3 bases from J, the gap between germline ends came to 12 bases. This chain's CDR3 is CASRQSRGYNEQFF. In nucleotides, the CDR3 is TGCGCCAGCAGGCAGTCCAGGGGCTACAATGAGCAGTTCTTC. Supplemented by reference TRBV5-1 and TRBJ2-1, the full variable domain reads KAGVTQTPRYLIKTRGQQVTLSCSPISGHRSVSWYQQTPGQGLQFLFEYFSETQRNKGNFPGRFSGRQFSNSRSEMNVSTLELGDSALYLCASRQSRGYNEQFFGPGTRLTVL.

The rearrangement uses TRBV25-1 and TRBJ2-1; D may be TRBD2 (7 bases). V lost 1 base, J lost 11 bases, and 21 bases lay in between. The V gene's germline CDR1 is MGHDK and CDR2 SYGVNS. The CDR3 extends over 16 amino acids. CDR3 protein: CASSESSPGGPVKQFF. CDR3 bases: TGTGCCAGCAGTGAATCGAGCCCCGGGGGGCCAGTGAAGCAGTTCTTC.

V and J are TRBV6-1 and TRBJ1-2, with D possibly matching TRBD1 (5 bases). Looked up from germline, CDR1 is MNHNS and CDR2 is SASEGT. With 3 bases removed from V and 4 bases from J, the gap between germline ends came to 9 bases. The CDR3 spans 13 residues. The CDR3 spells CASSEGPGYGYTF. The DNA of the CDR3 is TGTGCCAGCAGTGAGGGGCCTGGCTATGGCTACACCTTC.

The table lists this clone with a count of one. The rearrangement uses TRBV6-5 and TRBJ1-4, with a weak D call TRBD1 (6 bases). There are 15 residues in the CDR3. Per the germline V gene, CDR1 is MNHEY and CDR2 is SVGAGI. Trimming took 6 bases from V and 4 from J, leaving 15 bases between them. This chain's CDR3 is CASSYDGDINEKLFF. Written as DNA, the CDR3 is TGTGCCAGCAGCTACGATGGGGACATTAATGAAAAACTGTTTTTT.